Shown below are 19 T cell receptor beta chains from a single sample sequenced in a study of long-term antiretroviral therapy in people with HIV. The immunoSEQ assay was v3.0, run at survey level. Data came from immunoSEQ multiplex PCR; TCRdb stores just in-frame clones and leaves some out. This table has almost 25,000 clones, more than 65% appearing once. This specimen was unsorted PBMCs, taken 3 years after starting antiretroviral therapy. Every receptor here comes from a man between 45 and 60 years old with HIV.

This chain links TRBV7-9 with TRBJ2-7; D possibly corresponds to TRBD1 (6 bases). The CDR3 length is 13 residues. The germline gives CDR1 SEHNR, CDR2 FQNEAQ (reference sequence). The ends were cut back, 7 bases at V and 4 bases at J, with 14 bases in the middle. DNA for the CDR3: TGTGCCAGCAACCAAGGACAGAAATACGAGCAGTACTTC. Its protein is CASNQGQKYEQYF.

The rearrangement joins TRBV27 to TRBJ2-1; 7 bases are a match to TRBD2. This CDR3 is built from 15 residues. Trimming removed 7 bases from V and 5 bases from J; junction bases left unmatched: 11. Per the germline V gene, CDR1 is MNHEY and CDR2 is SMNVEV (reference sequence). CDR3 sequence (DNA): TGTGCCAGCAATATCCTAGCGGACAAAGACAATGAGCAGTTCTTC. Its protein product is CASNILADKDNEQFF.

The DNA for the CDR3 is TGTGCCAGTAGTCCCGACAGCCGTCGATACGGCTACACCTTC. It encodes CASSPDSRRYGYTF. The J gene is TRBJ1-2, the V gene TRBV19; weak D call: TRBD1 (5 bases). Germline CDR1 and CDR2: LNHDA and SQIVND (reference sequence). The CDR3 loop spans 14 amino acids. Trimming shortened V by 5 bases and J by 8 bases, and 18 bases separated the two germline ends.

In this sample, this clone is medium-sized. V is TRBV7-9 and J is TRBJ1-2; perhaps TRBD1 as D (6 bases). The ends were cut back, 5 bases at V and 0 bases at J, with 16 bases in the middle. Germline V gives CDR1 SEHNR, CDR2 FQNEAQ (reference sequence). The CDR3 is 16 amino acids. Here the CDR3 DNA reads TGTGCCAGCAGCGCCAAAAACAGGGAAGCTAACTATGGCTACACCTTC. Residues: CASSAKNREANYGYTF.

The chain joins TRBV5-4 to TRBJ1-1; tentatively, D is TRBD1 (5 bases). V gave up 5 bases and J gave up 3 bases, with 23 bases separating them. The CDR3 length is 17 residues. The germline gives CDR1 SGHNT, CDR2 YYREEE (reference sequence). This CDR3 is CASRAGPRQQTYTEAFF. Here the CDR3 DNA reads TGTGCCAGCAGGGCGGGCCCCCGACAGCAGACCTACACTGAAGCTTTCTTT.

This rearrangement joins TRBV28 to TRBJ1-1; D ambiguous. Germline V gene data show CDR1 as MDHEN and CDR2 as SYDVKM. The V gene lost 6 bases and the J gene lost 4 bases, with 15 bases spanning the gap. This CDR3 contains 14 residues. In DNA, the CDR3 is TGTGCCAGCAGCGGTGATATCCGAGGCACTGAAGCTTTCTTT. Translated: CASSGDIRGTEAFF.

This sequence joins TRBV29-1 and TRBJ1-2, with 7 bases identical to TRBD1. This CDR3 comprises 17 residues. Per germline, CDR1 SQVTM and CDR2 ANQGSEA. Trimming at V came to 1 base and at J to 2 bases, leaving 13 bases not matched to a gene. In DNA, the CDR3 is TGCAGCGTTGAAGGGGACAGCGCTCTCGGCCCAAACTATGGCTACACCTTC. Residues: CSVEGDSALGPNYGYTF.

The chain is built from TRBV19 and TRBJ1-1, with D perhaps TRBD1 (5 bases). Looked up from germline, CDR1 is LNHDA and CDR2 is SQIVND (reference sequence). Between the trimmed V and J ends, which lost 1 base and 6 bases, there was a span of 15 bases. The CDR3 covers 15 residues. The CDR3 coding sequence is TGTGCCAGTAGTATAGTCTCGGCAGGGTTGCCTGAAGCTTTCTTT. Encoded protein: CASSIVSAGLPEAFF. Filled out from reference TRBV19 and TRBJ1-1, the complete variable domain reads DGGITQSPKYLFRKEGQNVTLSCEQNLNHDAMYWYRQDPGQGLRLIYYSQIVNDFQKGDIAEGYSVSREKKESFPLTVTSAQKNPTAFYLCASSIVSAGLPEAFFGQGTRLTVV.

V usage is TRBV7-2 and J usage is TRBJ2-2, with 8 positions matching TRBD2. V shed 2 bases, J shed 0 bases, and the junction held 5 bases outside the gene matches. The CDR3 extends over 17 amino acids. CDR1 is SGHTA, CDR2 FQGNSA, per germline. The CDR3 sequence: CASSLYAGGANTGELFF. Here the CDR3 DNA reads TGTGCCAGCAGCTTATATGCGGGGGGTGCGAACACCGGGGAGCTGTTTTTT. Using reference TRBV7-2 and TRBJ2-2 for the parts outside the CDR3, the full variable domain is GAGVSQSPSNKVTEKGKDVELRCDPISGHTALYWYRQSLGQGLEFLIYFQGNSAPDKSGLPSDRFSAERTGGSVSTLTIQRTQQEDSAVYLCASSLYAGGANTGELFFGEGSRLTVL.

This chain joins TRBV28 and TRBJ1-4; tentative D call: TRBD1 (6 bases). CDR3 length equals 13 residues. Germline-derived CDR1 and CDR2 are MDHEN and SYDVKM. Trimming cost V 5 bases and J 8 bases, with 12 bases left between them. CDR3 in amino acids: CASSTGSGEKLFF. The CDR3 DNA reads as TGTGCCAGCAGTACAGGGTCAGGAGAAAAACTGTTTTTT.

The rearrangement joins TRBV2 to TRBJ2-7; TRBD1 might be the D (5 bases). The length of the CDR3 is 15 residues. CDR1 SNHLY and CDR2 FYNNEI come from the germline V gene. The V end was cut by 3 bases, the J end by 0 bases, with 12 bases between. This CDR3 is CASSEFAGYSYEQYF. For the CDR3, the DNA is TGTGCCAGCAGTGAGTTCGCAGGGTACTCCTACGAGCAGTACTTC.

V usage is TRBV19 and J usage is TRBJ2-5, with 9 bases lining up with TRBD1. The CDR3 sequence is 15 residues long. CDR1 and CDR2 from the germline V gene are LNHDA and SQIVND (reference sequence). J was trimmed by 5 bases and V by 5 bases; bases with no gene match: 9. The CDR3 spells CASSPGTGWGETQYF. Written as DNA, the CDR3 is TGTGCCAGTAGTCCTGGGACAGGGTGGGGGGAGACCCAGTACTTC. Variable domain in full (rest from reference TRBV19 and TRBJ2-5): DGGITQSPKYLFRKEGQNVTLSCEQNLNHDAMYWYRQDPGQGLRLIYYSQIVNDFQKGDIAEGYSVSREKKESFPLTVTSAQKNPTAFYLCASSPGTGWGETQYFGPGTRLLVL.

The genes are TRBV11-3 and TRBJ2-7; D ambiguous. Between the trimmed V and J ends, which lost 5 bases and 5 bases, there was a span of 10 bases. In germline, CDR1 is SGHNT, CDR2 YENEEA. The CDR3 totals 12 residues. DNA of the CDR3: TGTGCCAGCAGCCTCAGAATCCACGAGCAGTACTTC. As protein: CASSLRIHEQYF.

CDR3 in DNA: TGTGCCTGGAGTCGGGCAGGGGGGGCCAACGTCCTGACTTTC. Amino acids: CAWSRAGGANVLTF. The chain couples TRBV30 to TRBJ2-6; weak D call: TRBD1 (5 bases). Trimming removed 2 bases at V and 4 bases at J, with 9 bases between. Germline V CDR1 and CDR2: GTSNPN, SVGIG (reference sequence). The CDR3 length is 14 residues.

The chain links TRBV2 to TRBJ2-7; D gene ambiguous. Germline V gene lookup returns CDR1 SNHLY and CDR2 FYNNEI. Trimming left V 8 bases short and J 1 base short, with 12 bases between. CDR3 size: 13 residues. CDR3 amino acids: CASGFEYSYEQYF. The CDR3 DNA follows: TGTGCCAGCGGCTTTGAGTATTCCTACGAGCAGTACTTC.

The chain combines TRBV27 with TRBJ1-1; D is undetermined. CDR1 MNHEY and CDR2 SMNVEV come from the germline V gene (reference sequence). The length of the CDR3 is 14 residues. The germline V and J ends were trimmed by 2 bases and 0 bases, with 7 bases remaining between them. CDR3 in amino acids: CASSLRVLNTEAFF. In nucleotides, the CDR3 is TGTGCCAGCAGTTTAAGGGTACTGAACACTGAAGCTTTCTTT.

V is TRBV28 and J is TRBJ2-7; TRBD1 agrees at 9 bases. Trimming at V came to 4 bases and at J to 1 base, leaving 11 bases not matched to a gene. Germline CDR1 is MDHEN and CDR2 is SYDVKM. The CDR3 spans 17 residues. The CDR3 here is CASSYPQAGTGSYEQYF. The CDR3, as DNA: TGTGCCAGCAGTTACCCACAAGCAGGGACAGGGTCCTACGAGCAGTACTTC. The full variable domain, its missing parts supplied by reference TRBV28 and TRBJ2-7, is DVKVTQSSRYLVKRTGEKVFLECVQDMDHENMFWYRQDPGLGLRLIYFSYDVKMKEKGDIPEGYSVSREKKERFSLILESASTNQTSMYLCASSYPQAGTGSYEQYFGPGTRLTVT.

The chain carries TRBV6-1 and TRBJ1-1; D uncertain. Trimming left V 1 base short and J 6 bases short, with 9 bases between. The germline gives CDR1 MNHNS, CDR2 SASEGT. This CDR3 is built from 13 residues. The CDR3 loop reads CASSEGAGSEAFF. Here the CDR3 DNA reads TGTGCCAGCAGTGAAGGGGCAGGTTCTGAAGCTTTCTTT.

The rearrangement uses TRBV7-2 and TRBJ2-5; 10 bases are a match to TRBD2. Trimming cost V 8 bases and J 0 bases; bases outside gene matches: 6. The germline V gene has CDR1 SGHTA and CDR2 FQGNSA. CDR3 length: 15 amino acids. CDR3 protein: CASVSGRQYQETQYF. CDR3 nucleotide sequence: TGTGCCAGCGTTAGCGGGAGGCAGTACCAAGAGACCCAGTACTTC. Combining the CDR3 with reference TRBV7-2 and TRBJ2-5 gives the whole variable domain GAGVSQSPSNKVTEKGKDVELRCDPISGHTALYWYRQSLGQGLEFLIYFQGNSAPDKSGLPSDRFSAERTGGSVSTLTIQRTQQEDSAVYLCASVSGRQYQETQYFGPGTRLLVL.